This is a list of T cell receptor beta chains from one sample in a study of blood T cell repertoires in COVID-19. The protocol was immunoSEQ multiplex PCR, while the TCRdb copy is restricted to in-frame clones and leaves out a portion. The sample consists of 300,000 to 350,000 clones, 91% of them appearing once. Sequencing used peripheral blood. These TCRs come from a woman aged 18-29 years who had recovered from COVID-19. Each CDR3 is given with its conserved first and last residue. Each record gives: J gene, D gene, clone size, V gene, CDR3 protein, CDR3 DNA. D genes are given only for firm matches. Rows may omit the clone size; those that give it use once, few, many or a size class.

j_gene: TRBJ2-2; d_gene: TRBD1; abundance: once; v_gene: TRBV11-3; CDR3aa: CASRRQGTGELFF; CDR3nt: TGTGCCAGCAGAAGACAGGGGACCGGGGAGCTGTTTTTT
j_gene: TRBJ1-5; d_gene: .; abundance: once; v_gene: TRBV12-5; CDR3aa: CASGLGLQPQHF; CDR3nt: TGTGCTAGTGGTTTGGGTCTTCAGCCCCAGCATTTT
j_gene: TRBJ2-1; d_gene: TRBD2; abundance: .; v_gene: TRBV4-3; CDR3aa: CASSQDGTSGSYEQFF; CDR3nt: TGCGCCAGCAGCCAGGATGGGACTAGCGGGTCTTATGAGCAGTTCTTC
j_gene: TRBJ2-2; d_gene: TRBD2; abundance: .; v_gene: TRBV2; CDR3aa: CASRTTSGRAGELFF; CDR3nt: TGTGCCAGCAGGACGACTAGCGGGAGGGCCGGGGAGCTGTTTTTT
j_gene: TRBJ2-5; d_gene: TRBD2; abundance: .; v_gene: TRBV29-1; CDR3aa: CSAGLAGGPETQYF; CDR3nt: TGCAGCGCGGGACTAGCGGGAGGGCCGGAGACCCAGTACTTC
j_gene: TRBJ1-1; d_gene: .; abundance: .; v_gene: TRBV27; CDR3aa: CASSSGSTEAFF; CDR3nt: TGTGCCAGCAGCTCAGGGTCCACTGAAGCTTTCTTT
j_gene: TRBJ1-1; d_gene: .; abundance: .; v_gene: TRBV19; CDR3aa: CASSLFQGTQAYTEAFF; CDR3nt: TGTGCCAGTAGCCTTTTTCAGGGGACCCAGGCTTACACTGAAGCTTTCTTT
j_gene: TRBJ2-5; d_gene: TRBD2; abundance: .; v_gene: TRBV7-6; CDR3aa: CASSYTIRGTSGRLQTQYF; CDR3nt: TGTGCCAGCAGCTACACCATTCGGGGGACTAGCGGGAGACTTCAGACCCAGTACTTC
j_gene: TRBJ2-6; d_gene: .; abundance: .; v_gene: TRBV12-5; CDR3aa: CASGLERFVSSGANVLTF; CDR3nt: TGTGCTAGTGGTTTGGAGAGATTCGTAAGCTCTGGGGCCAACGTCCTGACTTTC
j_gene: TRBJ2-5; d_gene: .; abundance: .; v_gene: TRBV4-3; CDR3aa: CASSPTGHKQETQYF; CDR3nt: TGCGCCAGCAGCCCGACGGGACACAAACAAGAGACCCAGTACTTC
j_gene: TRBJ2-1; d_gene: TRBD1; abundance: once; v_gene: TRBV11-3; CDR3aa: CASRAGQGANEQFF; CDR3nt: TGTGCCAGCAGGGCGGGACAGGGGGCCAATGAGCAGTTCTTC
j_gene: TRBJ2-1; d_gene: TRBD2; abundance: .; v_gene: TRBV5-1; CDR3aa: CASSLETSGYLGNEQFF; CDR3nt: TGCGCCAGCAGCTTGGAGACTAGCGGTTATTTGGGCAATGAGCAGTTCTTC
j_gene: TRBJ2-1; d_gene: TRBD2; abundance: .; v_gene: TRBV6-2/TRBV6-3; CDR3aa: CASSLKTSERGNEQFF; CDR3nt: TGTGCCAGCAGCCTCAAGACTAGCGAACGGGGGAATGAGCAGTTCTTC
j_gene: TRBJ2-5; d_gene: TRBD2; abundance: .; v_gene: TRBV13; CDR3aa: CASSPIAGAGQETQYF; CDR3nt: TGTGCCAGCAGCCCGATAGCGGGGGCAGGCCAAGAGACCCAGTACTTC
j_gene: TRBJ2-3; d_gene: TRBD1; abundance: .; v_gene: TRBV7-6; CDR3aa: CASSRIWDRDPDTQYF; CDR3nt: TGTGCCAGCAGCCGAATCTGGGACAGGGATCCAGATACGCAGTATTTT
j_gene: TRBJ1-2; d_gene: .; abundance: many; v_gene: TRBV5-4; CDR3aa: CASTSGTTYGYTF; CDR3nt: TGTGCCAGCACCTCCGGGACAACCTATGGCTACACCTTC
j_gene: TRBJ2-3; d_gene: TRBD2; abundance: once; v_gene: TRBV19; CDR3aa: CAGSGGPGDTQYF; CDR3nt: TGTGCCGGCAGCGGGGGGCCAGGCGATACGCAGTATTTT
j_gene: TRBJ1-1; d_gene: .; abundance: .; v_gene: TRBV7-2; CDR3aa: CASSLVSGNTEAFF; CDR3nt: TGTGCCAGCAGCTTAGTATCAGGGAACACTGAAGCTTTCTTT
j_gene: TRBJ1-5; d_gene: .; abundance: .; v_gene: TRBV5-4; CDR3aa: CASSLGGMNQPQHF; CDR3nt: TGTGCCAGCAGCTTGGGAGGGATGAATCAGCCCCAGCATTTT
j_gene: TRBJ2-1; d_gene: TRBD2; abundance: .; v_gene: TRBV6-2/TRBV6-3; CDR3aa: CASSLPGLAGSSYNEQFF; CDR3nt: TGTGCCAGCAGTTTACCGGGACTAGCGGGAAGCTCCTACAATGAGCAGTTCTTC
j_gene: TRBJ2-5; d_gene: .; abundance: once; v_gene: TRBV2; CDR3aa: CASSDVGQETQYF; CDR3nt: TGTGCCAGCAGTGATGTCGGGCAAGAGACCCAGTACTTC
j_gene: TRBJ2-3; d_gene: .; abundance: .; v_gene: TRBV6-5; CDR3aa: CASRTGGYSTDTQYF; CDR3nt: TGTGCCAGCAGGACCGGCGGGTACAGCACAGATACGCAGTATTTT
j_gene: TRBJ1-1; d_gene: .; abundance: .; v_gene: TRBV12-5; CDR3aa: CASGLVGWVREMNTEAFF; CDR3nt: TGTGCTAGTGGTTTGGTAGGATGGGTCAGGGAAATGAACACTGAAGCTTTCTTT
j_gene: TRBJ2-3; d_gene: TRBD2; abundance: .; v_gene: TRBV9; CDR3aa: CASSGNSGKGTDTQYF; CDR3nt: TGTGCCAGCAGCGGAAATAGCGGGAAGGGCACAGATACGCAGTATTTT
j_gene: TRBJ2-3; d_gene: .; abundance: .; v_gene: TRBV1; CDR3aa: CTSSQEVRLAGLTDTQYF; CDR3nt: TGCACCAGCAGCCAAGAGGTGCGGCTAGCGGGCCTCACAGATACGCAGTATTTT
j_gene: TRBJ1-1; d_gene: .; abundance: .; v_gene: TRBV29-1; CDR3aa: CSVETALSGDTEAFF; CDR3nt: TGCAGCGTTGAAACGGCGCTATCCGGGGACACTGAAGCTTTCTTT
j_gene: TRBJ1-3; d_gene: .; abundance: .; v_gene: TRBV11-2; CDR3aa: CASTKEDLSSGNTIYF; CDR3nt: TGTGCCAGCACCAAAGAAGATCTTAGCTCTGGAAACACCATATATTTT
j_gene: TRBJ2-3; d_gene: .; abundance: .; v_gene: TRBV4-1; CDR3aa: CASSRPPGTSTDTQYF; CDR3nt: TGCGCCAGCAGCCGACCCCCGGGGACTTCCACAGATACGCAGTATTTT
j_gene: TRBJ1-1; d_gene: TRBD1; abundance: .; v_gene: TRBV6-2/TRBV6-3; CDR3aa: CASSPGQGGGTEAFF; CDR3nt: TGTGCCAGCAGTCCCGGACAGGGAGGAGGCACTGAAGCTTTCTTT
j_gene: TRBJ2-3; d_gene: .; abundance: .; v_gene: TRBV5-1; CDR3aa: CASSAVATDTQYF; CDR3nt: TGCGCCAGCAGCGCCGTAGCGACAGATACGCAGTATTTT
j_gene: TRBJ2-3; d_gene: TRBD2; abundance: .; v_gene: TRBV4-2; CDR3aa: CASSQDPTRTSGSLTDTQYF; CDR3nt: TGTGCCAGCAGCCAAGATCCCACCCGGACTAGCGGGAGTTTAACAGATACGCAGTATTTT
j_gene: TRBJ1-1; d_gene: .; abundance: .; v_gene: TRBV7-2; CDR3aa: CASSPRDNSNTEAFF; CDR3nt: TGTGCCAGCAGCCCGAGGGACAACAGTAACACTGAAGCTTTCTTT
j_gene: TRBJ1-2; d_gene: .; abundance: .; v_gene: TRBV7-2; CDR3aa: CASSSTGGGYTF; CDR3nt: TGTGCCAGCAGCTCCACTGGGGGGGGCTACACCTTC
j_gene: TRBJ1-2; d_gene: TRBD1; abundance: .; v_gene: TRBV7-8; CDR3aa: CASSSRQGTGYTF; CDR3nt: TGTGCCAGCAGCTCAAGACAGGGAACTGGCTACACCTTC
j_gene: TRBJ2-1; d_gene: .; abundance: .; v_gene: TRBV12-3/TRBV12-4; CDR3aa: CASRKEEANEQFF; CDR3nt: TGTGCCAGCAGGAAGGAGGAGGCAAATGAGCAGTTCTTC
j_gene: TRBJ1-1; d_gene: .; abundance: .; v_gene: TRBV24-1; CDR3aa: CATSDQNTEAFF; CDR3nt: TGTGCCACCAGTGACCAGAACACTGAAGCTTTCTTT
j_gene: TRBJ2-1; d_gene: TRBD2; abundance: .; v_gene: TRBV7-2; CDR3aa: CASSFQGLAGGNEQFF; CDR3nt: TGTGCCAGCAGTTTCCAGGGACTAGCGGGAGGTAATGAGCAGTTCTTC
j_gene: TRBJ2-1; d_gene: TRBD2; abundance: .; v_gene: TRBV6-5; CDR3aa: CASRGLAGFLFF; CDR3nt: TGTGCCAGCAGGGGACTAGCGGGGTTTCTGTTCTTC
j_gene: TRBJ2-2; d_gene: .; abundance: .; v_gene: TRBV30; CDR3aa: CAWSVWQATGELFF; CDR3nt: TGTGCCTGGAGTGTTTGGCAGGCGACCGGGGAGCTGTTTTTT
j_gene: TRBJ2-1; d_gene: TRBD2; abundance: .; v_gene: TRBV6-4; CDR3aa: CASSSIAGRVVNEQFF; CDR3nt: TGTGCCAGCAGTAGTATAGCGGGAAGGGTAGTAAATGAGCAGTTCTTC
j_gene: TRBJ2-3; d_gene: TRBD1; abundance: .; v_gene: TRBV5-4; CDR3aa: CASSSRQGDPRTQYF; CDR3nt: TGTGCCAGCAGTTCGAGACAGGGGGACCCAAGGACGCAGTATTTT
j_gene: TRBJ1-2; d_gene: TRBD1; abundance: once; v_gene: TRBV5-4; CDR3aa: CASRETGVPYGYTF; CDR3nt: TGTGCCAGCAGAGAGACAGGGGTCCCCTATGGCTACACCTTC
j_gene: TRBJ1-3; d_gene: TRBD1; abundance: .; v_gene: TRBV27; CDR3aa: CASRRTGGSGNTIYF; CDR3nt: TGTGCCAGCAGGCGGACAGGGGGCTCTGGAAACACCATATATTTT
j_gene: TRBJ1-3; d_gene: .; abundance: .; v_gene: TRBV19; CDR3aa: CASTLEAVRLGNTIYF; CDR3nt: TGTGCCAGTACCCTAGAGGCCGTCCGCCTTGGAAACACCATATATTTT
j_gene: TRBJ1-2; d_gene: .; abundance: .; v_gene: TRBV2; CDR3aa: CASRLSGFQGYGYTF; CDR3nt: TGTGCCAGCCGTCTATCCGGGTTTCAGGGCTATGGCTACACCTTC
j_gene: TRBJ1-5; d_gene: .; abundance: .; v_gene: TRBV15; CDR3aa: CATSRDWGQRNQPQHF; CDR3nt: TGTGCCACCAGCAGAGACTGGGGTCAGCGGAATCAGCCCCAGCATTTT